This entry lists 8 T cell receptor beta chains sequenced from one sample in a study of cytomegalovirus exposure and HLA in healthy donors. This PCR relied on a set of 60 Vbeta primers and 13 Jbeta primers. The method was immunoSEQ multiplex PCR; TCRdb's version includes in-frame clones alone and lacks a portion of them. Of roughly 170,000 clones in the sample, about four fifths are singletons; the top ten hold about 7%. Material: PBMCs. The receptors originated from a young man in good health and CMV-seropositive.

The chain recombines TRBV4-2 with TRBJ2-3, with 10 bases aligning to TRBD2. This CDR3 spans 18 amino acids. CDR1 LGHNA and CDR2 YNFKEQ come from the germline V gene. V lost 0 bases and J lost 2; bases outside the gene matches: 8. The CDR3 protein is CASSQEVPSGGLTDTQYF. In DNA, the CDR3 is TGTGCCAGCAGCCAAGAGGTCCCTAGCGGGGGTCTCACAGATACGCAGTATTTT.

This clone showed up just once. The rearrangement links TRBV5-4 to TRBJ1-2; D is uncertain. Germline CDR1 and CDR2: SGHNT and YYREEE (reference sequence). V was cut by 4 bases and J by 5 bases, with 12 bases left in between. The CDR3 is 13 residues long. CDR3 sequence reads: CASSGGMDYGYTF. The CDR3 nucleotides read TGTGCCAGCAGCGGAGGGATGGATTATGGCTACACCTTC.

This sequence joins TRBV11-2 and TRBJ1-1, with D possibly TRBD1 on 5 matching bases. V was clipped by 0 bases and J by 4 bases, with 12 bases between them. Germline V gene data show CDR1 as SGHAT and CDR2 as FQNNGV. The CDR3 is 15 residues long. CDR3 in DNA: TGTGCCAGCAGCTTAGAGGGGGGGGTAGGCACTGAAGCTTTCTTT. It specifies CASSLEGGVGTEAFF.

CDR3: CASSLAGSVETQYF. The CDR3 region has the DNA TGTGCCAGCAGCTTGGCGGGGTCGGTAGAGACCCAGTACTTC. The chain recombines TRBV5-8 with TRBJ2-5, with D perhaps matching TRBD2 (5 bases). The germline V gene has CDR1 SGHTS and CDR2 YDEGEE. The CDR3 is 14 amino acids. V lost 0 bases and J 4 bases, leaving 10 bases between the germline ends.

The chain links TRBV15 to TRBJ2-7; tentative D call: TRBD1 (5 bases). V lost 5 bases, J lost 3 bases, and 14 bases lay in between. The CDR3 has 14 amino acids. Germline V gene lookup returns CDR1 LNHNV and CDR2 YYDKDF (reference sequence). Written as DNA, the CDR3 is TGTGCCACCAGCCTCCAATTGACAGACTACGAGCAGTACTTC. The encoded protein is CATSLQLTDYEQYF.

This clone was observed a few times. The chain carries TRBV4-1 and TRBJ1-1, with 9 bases fitting TRBD1. This CDR3 spans 13 amino acids. CDR1 is MGHRA, CDR2 YSYEKL, per germline. The trim removed 1 base at V and 12 bases at J, leaving 6 bases unmatched. The CDR3 spells CASSQVGTGLSFF. Here the CDR3 DNA reads TGCGCCAGCAGCCAAGTCGGGACAGGGCTGTCTTTCTTT.

This clone was found a few times. This chain uses TRBV6-1 with TRBJ1-5; TRBD1 agrees at 7 bases. CDR3 length: 13 amino acids. J was trimmed by 4 bases and V by 7 bases; bases with no gene match: 4. Germline CDR1 reads MNHNS; CDR2 reads SASEGT. As DNA, the CDR3 is TGTGCCAGCAAGGGGGCAGGGAATCAGCCCCAGCATTTT. It encodes CASKGAGNQPQHF.

This clone was seen a few times. The CDR3 DNA reads TGCGCCAGCAGCTTGAGTAGCGGGTCATACAATGAGCAGTTCTTC. Amino acid sequence: CASSLSSGSYNEQFF. The genes are TRBV5-1 and TRBJ2-1; 7 positions agree with TRBD2. CDR3 length: 15 amino acids. CDR1 is SGHRS and CDR2 is YFSETQ in the germline V gene. The V and J ends lost 1 base and 4 bases, in that order; junction bases with no gene match: 5.